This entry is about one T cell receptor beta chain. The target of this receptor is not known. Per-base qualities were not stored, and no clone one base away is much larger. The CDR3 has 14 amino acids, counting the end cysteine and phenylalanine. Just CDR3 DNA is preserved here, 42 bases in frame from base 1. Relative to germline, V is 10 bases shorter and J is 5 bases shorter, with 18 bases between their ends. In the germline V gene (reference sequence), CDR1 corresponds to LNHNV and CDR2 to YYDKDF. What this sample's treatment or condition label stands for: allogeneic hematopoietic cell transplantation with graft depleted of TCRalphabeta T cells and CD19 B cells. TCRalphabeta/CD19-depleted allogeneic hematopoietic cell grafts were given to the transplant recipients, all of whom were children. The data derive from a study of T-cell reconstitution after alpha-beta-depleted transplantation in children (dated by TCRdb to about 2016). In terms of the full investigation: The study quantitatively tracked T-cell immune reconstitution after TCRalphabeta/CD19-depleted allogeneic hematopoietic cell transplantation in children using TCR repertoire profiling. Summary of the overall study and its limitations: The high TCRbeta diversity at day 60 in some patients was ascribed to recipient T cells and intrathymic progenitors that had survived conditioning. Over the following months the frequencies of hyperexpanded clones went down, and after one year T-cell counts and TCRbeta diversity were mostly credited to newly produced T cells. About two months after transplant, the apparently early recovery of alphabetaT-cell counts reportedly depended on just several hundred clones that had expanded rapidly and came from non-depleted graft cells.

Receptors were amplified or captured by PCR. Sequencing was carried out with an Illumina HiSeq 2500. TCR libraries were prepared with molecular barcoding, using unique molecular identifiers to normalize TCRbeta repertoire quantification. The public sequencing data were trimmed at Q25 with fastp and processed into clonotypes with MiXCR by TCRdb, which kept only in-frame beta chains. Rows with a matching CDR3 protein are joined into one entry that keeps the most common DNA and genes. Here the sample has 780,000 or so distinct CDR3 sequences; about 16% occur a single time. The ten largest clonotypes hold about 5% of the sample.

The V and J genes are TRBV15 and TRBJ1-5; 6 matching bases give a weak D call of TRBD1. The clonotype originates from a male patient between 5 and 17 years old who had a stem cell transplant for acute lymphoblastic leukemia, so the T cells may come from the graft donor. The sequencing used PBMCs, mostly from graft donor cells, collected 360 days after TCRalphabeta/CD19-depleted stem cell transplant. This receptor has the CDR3 CAIGGRKNYQPQHF. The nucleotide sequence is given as TGTGCCATAGGGGGACGGAAAAACTATCAGCCCCAGCATTTT.